The sequence of this T cell receptor beta chain was determined in a study of OX40 agonist ivuxolimab in advanced cancers. Study details: Eligibility admitted prior anti-PD-1, anti-PD-L1 or anti-CTLA-4 therapy; 30% to 40% had some. Study observations and caveats: Clonal expansion was seen in CD4+ and CD8+ blood T cells by week 6 at 0.1 to 3.0 mg/kg.

No patient had autoimmune disease or received systemic immunosuppression. This clone has more than one count but fewer than ten. Its antigen is undetermined. Trimming left V 7 bases short and J 4 bases short, with 14 bases between. Germline V lookup: CDR1 SGHVS, CDR2 FQNEAQ. The CDR3 is 14 amino acids. Only in-frame clones appear in the TCRdb table, and some are missing; sequencing was by immunoSEQ multiplex PCR. The sample lists just over 90,000 clones; roughly 89% were seen once. This chain joins TRBV7-8 and TRBJ1-5, with D unclear. Specimen: CD4+ or CD8+ T cells sorted from blood, collected in a trial of the OX40 agonist ivuxolimab. This clonotype was sampled from an adult with an advanced solid tumor such as melanoma, head and neck, liver or kidney cancer. The CDR3 sequence is CASNELGWNQPQHF. The CDR3 DNA reads as TGTGCCAGCAACGAATTAGGGTGGAATCAGCCCCAGCATTTT.